A single sample gave rise to the 30 T cell receptor beta chains below, sequenced in a study of blood T cell repertoires in COVID-19. Using immunoSEQ multiplex PCR, the repertoire was profiled, and TCRdb retains in-frame clones only, with some absent. The profile shows about 200,000 clones, roughly 80% of them singletons. Sequencing used peripheral blood. These receptors came from a woman aged 80 or older with acute or convalescent COVID-19.

This clone was seen only a few times. Sequence at one end of the junction differs from germline and may be a read error. The chain couples TRBV7-7 to TRBJ2-3; TRBD1 matches 7 bases. CDR1 and CDR2 from the germline V gene are SSHAT and FNYEAQ (reference sequence). The length of the CDR3 is 15 residues. In DNA, the CDR3 is TGTGCTAGCAGCTTTCAACAGGGGATCACAGATACGCAGTATTTT. Protein: CASSFQQGITDTQYF.

This chain joins TRBV24-1 and TRBJ2-2; TRBD1 aligns across 8 bases. The CDR3 has 15 residues. V lost 3 bases to trimming and J lost 6 bases; unmatched junction nucleotides: 5. Germline CDR1 and CDR2: KGHDR and SFDVKD. The chain's CDR3 is CATSDLVDRAGELFF. The CDR3 coding sequence is TGTGCCACCAGTGATCTAGTGGACAGGGCCGGGGAGCTGTTTTTT.

This clone was counted once. The V and J genes are TRBV9 and TRBJ1-6; D is undetermined. Germline V gives CDR1 SGDLS, CDR2 YYNGEE. The CDR3 contains 15 residues. V was trimmed by 0 bases and J by 0 bases, leaving 4 bases between them. The chain's CDR3 is CASSVDSSYNSPLHF. For the CDR3, the DNA is TGTGCCAGCAGCGTAGACAGCTCCTATAATTCACCCCTCCACTTT.

V is TRBV4-2 and J is TRBJ1-2; 10 bases map to TRBD1. V shed 4 bases, J shed 5 bases, and the junction held 7 bases outside the gene matches. Germline loops: CDR1 LGHNA, CDR2 YNFKEQ. The CDR3 is 15 amino acids. The CDR3 loop reads CASSPRTGGDYGYTF. CDR3 DNA: TGTGCCAGCAGCCCACGGACAGGGGGTGATTATGGCTACACCTTC.

The rearrangement joins TRBV7-9 to TRBJ1-5; a possible D gene is TRBD1 (6 bases). V lost 5 bases to trimming and J lost 7 bases, with 15 bases between them. From germline, CDR1 is SEHNR and CDR2 FQNEAQ (reference sequence). The CDR3 sequence is 14 residues long. CDR3 protein: CASSVQGLGQPQHF. The DNA for the CDR3 is TGTGCCAGCAGCGTACAGGGTCTGGGGCAGCCCCAGCATTTT. The full variable domain, completed using reference TRBV7-9 and TRBJ1-5, is DTGVSQNPRHKITKRGQNVTFRCDPISEHNRLYWYRQTLGQGPEFLTYFQNEAQLEKSRLLSDRFSAERPKGSFSTLEIQRTEQGDSAMYLCASSVQGLGQPQHFGDGTRLSIL.

This clone was seen a few times. V usage is TRBV4-1 and J usage is TRBJ2-5; 12 bases are a match to TRBD2. V dropped 3 bases and J dropped 3; count of bases not matched to a gene: 14. CDR3 length: 19 amino acids. Germline loops: CDR1 MGHRA, CDR2 YSYEKL. The CDR3 DNA is TGCGCCAGCAGCCAGGGCCCCGGGGCTAGCGGGAGGGCCGAAGAGACCCAGTACTTC. Translated, it gives CASSQGPGASGRAEETQYF.

V usage is TRBV28 and J usage is TRBJ2-2; 8 bases line up with TRBD2. The trim removed 1 base at V and 4 bases at J, leaving 5 bases unmatched. The CDR3 length is 16 residues. Germline lookup yields CDR1 MDHEN and CDR2 SYDVKM. The CDR3 reads CASSLFGRGRTGELFF. CDR3 DNA: TGTGCCAGCAGTTTATTCGGGAGGGGCCGCACCGGGGAGCTGTTTTTT.

The chain has TRBV5-1 and TRBJ1-4; D unresolved. V lost 3 bases to trimming and J lost 0 bases, with 12 bases between them. The germline V gene encodes CDR1 SGHRS and CDR2 YFSETQ. The CDR3 loop spans 16 amino acids. The CDR3 region has the DNA TGCGCCAGCAGCTCGATTCACTCAACAACTAATGAAAAACTGTTTTTT. Translation: CASSSIHSTTNEKLFF.

V is TRBV3-1 (or the pseudogene TRBV3-2) and J is TRBJ2-7; 11 positions match TRBD1. The CDR3 totals 15 residues. CDR1 and CDR2 (germline): LGHDT, YNNKEL (reference sequence). With 4 bases clipped from V and 9 bases from J, the junction kept 11 bases outside the gene matches. CDR3 in amino acids: CASSRDGTGGSVQYF. DNA for the CDR3: TGTGCCAGCAGCCGAGACGGGACAGGGGGATCTGTGCAGTACTTC.

This clone is a singleton in its sample. The chain joins TRBV19 to TRBJ2-7; 14 bases fit TRBD2. Germline CDR1 is LNHDA and CDR2 is SQIVND (reference sequence). The CDR3 covers 17 residues. The V and J ends lost 8 bases and 2 bases, in that order; junction bases with no gene match: 11. CDR3 residues: CASSTRLAGGPPYEQYF. The CDR3 nucleotides are TGTGCCAGTTCAACCCGACTAGCGGGGGGGCCGCCCTACGAGCAGTACTTC.

This rearrangement joins TRBV4-1 to TRBJ1-5; D gene unclear. The CDR3 has 18 residues. CDR1 MGHRA and CDR2 YSYEKL come from the germline V gene. V was cut by 0 bases and J by 5 bases, with 20 bases left in between. The CDR3 loop reads CASSQEPPQWVGDQPQHF. In DNA form, the CDR3 reads TGCGCCAGCAGCCAAGAACCGCCGCAGTGGGTCGGGGATCAGCCCCAGCATTTT.

This clone came up a few times. The chain has TRBV11-2 and TRBJ2-7, with 14 bases lining up with TRBD2. This CDR3 contains 18 residues. J lost 3 bases, V lost 6 bases, and 13 bases had no gene match. CDR1 and CDR2 (germline): SGHAT, FQNNGV. The CDR3 nucleotides are TGTGCCAGCAGGGGACCGGGACTAGCGGGAGTGGGGGACTACGAGCAGTACTTC. It specifies CASRGPGLAGVGDYEQYF. The whole variable domain, filled in from reference TRBV11-2 and TRBJ2-7, reads EAGVAQSPRYKIIEKRQSVAFWCNPISGHATLYWYQQILGQGPKLLIQFQNNGVVDDSQLPKDRFSAERLKGVDSTLKIQPAKLEDSAVYLCASRGPGLAGVGDYEQYFGPGTRLTVT.

The chain couples TRBV30 to TRBJ1-4; TRBD1 matches at 7 bases. From germline, CDR1 is GTSNPN and CDR2 SVGIG (reference sequence). Trimming cost V 5 bases and J 3 bases; bases outside gene matches: 9. The CDR3 sequence is 15 residues long. The CDR3 coding sequence is TGTGCCTGGGGAACTGGGGGGACAGCTAATGAAAAACTGTTTTTT. It codes for CAWGTGGTANEKLFF. Combining the CDR3 with reference TRBV30 and TRBJ1-4 gives the whole variable domain SQTIHQWPATLVQPVGSPLSLECTVEGTSNPNLYWYRQAAGRGLQLLFYSVGIGQISSEVPQNLSASRPQDRQFILSSKKLLLSDSGFYLCAWGTGGTANEKLFFGSGTQLSVL.

The CDR3 DNA is TGTGCCAGCAGCGGACTAGCGGGAGCGGCAGATACGCAGTATTTT. This translates into CASSGLAGAADTQYF. This chain uses TRBV5-6 with TRBJ2-3; 13 bases fit TRBD2. Germline CDR1 and CDR2: SGHDT and YYEEEE. V lost 4 bases, J lost 4 bases, and 3 bases stayed unmatched. The CDR3 has 15 amino acids.

V and J are TRBV7-8 and TRBJ2-3; D not resolved. The CDR3 is 15 residues long. Germline V gene data show CDR1 as SGHVS and CDR2 as FQNEAQ. Trimming pared 2 bases from V and 2 bases from J, leaving 11 bases between. The CDR3 reads CASSLLAAVTDTQYF. CDR3 nucleotide sequence: TGTGCCAGCAGCTTATTGGCGGCAGTCACAGATACGCAGTATTTT.

Ten or more counts support this clone. This chain connects TRBV5-8 to TRBJ1-4, with 8 bases identical to TRBD1. Germline CDR1 reads SGHTS; CDR2 reads YDEGEE. V dropped 2 bases and J dropped 9; count of bases not matched to a gene: 9. The CDR3 extends over 15 amino acids. CDR3: CASSFLGQEDKKLFF. CDR3 nucleotide sequence: TGTGCCAGCAGCTTTTTGGGACAGGAGGATAAAAAACTGTTTTTT.

V gene TRBV4-2 combines with J gene TRBJ2-5; D perhaps matches TRBD1 (5 bases). The CDR3 is made up of 16 amino acids. CDR1 LGHNA and CDR2 YNFKEQ come from the germline V gene. V was pared by 0 bases and J by 5 bases, with 16 bases between. The CDR3 coding sequence is TGTGCCAGCAGCCAAGATAGGACCCAGGGTGGGGAGACCCAGTACTTC. It codes for CASSQDRTQGGETQYF.

This clone came up once. The chain links TRBV3-1 (or the pseudogene TRBV3-2) to TRBJ2-3; 9 bases fit TRBD2. In germline, CDR1 is LGHDT, CDR2 YNNKEL (reference sequence). The trim removed 3 bases at V and 2 bases at J, leaving 15 bases unmatched. The CDR3 is 19 amino acids. The CDR3 sequence is CASSHSGLAGFSPTDTQYF. The CDR3 region has the DNA TGTGCCAGCAGCCACTCGGGGCTAGCGGGGTTCTCCCCCACAGATACGCAGTATTTT.

By sample share, this clone is medium-sized (0.01 to 0.1%). The chain uses TRBV9 and TRBJ2-7; 9 nucleotides agree with TRBD2. Germline V gene sequence: CDR1 SGDLS, CDR2 YYNGEE. This CDR3 region has 15 residues. Unmatched junction bases numbered 5, after V lost 0 bases and J lost 4 bases. In DNA form, the CDR3 reads TGTGCCAGCAGCGTAGATGCTAGCGGGACTTACGAGCAGTACTTC. Amino acids: CASSVDASGTYEQYF.

This chain links TRBV6-2 or TRBV6-3 with TRBJ2-7; possible D gene TRBD2, 6 bases. In germline, CDR1 is MNHEY, CDR2 SVGEGT. CDR3 length: 16 amino acids. Trimming took 2 bases from V and 2 from J, leaving 16 bases between them. The CDR3 is CASSYGRGSETYEQYF. The CDR3 DNA reads as TGTGCCAGCAGTTACGGTCGGGGGTCGGAAACCTACGAGCAGTACTTC.

The sample holds many counts of this clone. CDR3 protein: CASSFLQGADSPLHF. Written as DNA, the CDR3 is TGTGCCAGCAGCTTTCTACAGGGGGCTGATTCACCCCTCCACTTT. The chain links TRBV11-2 to TRBJ1-6; the match to TRBD1 covers 9 bases. The CDR3 extends over 15 amino acids. CDR1 is SGHAT, CDR2 FQNNGV, per germline. After removal of 3 bases from V and 8 bases from J, the junction contained 5 bases not matched to a gene.

This chain joins TRBV11-2 and TRBJ1-4; a possible D gene is TRBD1 (5 bases). CDR1 SGHAT and CDR2 FQNNGV come from the germline V gene. V was cut by 5 bases and J by 7 bases, with 11 bases left in between. This CDR3 comprises 13 residues. CDR3 residues: CASSPWGVEKLFF. CDR3 sequence (DNA): TGTGCCAGCAGCCCCTGGGGCGTTGAAAAACTGTTTTTT. The full variable domain, rest sourced from reference TRBV11-2 and TRBJ1-4, is EAGVAQSPRYKIIEKRQSVAFWCNPISGHATLYWYQQILGQGPKLLIQFQNNGVVDDSQLPKDRFSAERLKGVDSTLKIQPAKLEDSAVYLCASSPWGVEKLFFGSGTQLSVL.

A few counts support this clone. The V gene is TRBV7-8, the J gene TRBJ1-5, with TRBD1 as a possible D gene (5 bases). V was pared by 5 bases and J by 4 bases, with 18 bases between. The CDR3 extends over 16 amino acids. Germline V gene data show CDR1 as SGHVS and CDR2 as FQNEAQ. Here the CDR3 DNA reads TGTGCCAGCAGCCGGGACCTAACCCCGGGGAATCAGCCCCAGCATTTT. Protein product: CASSRDLTPGNQPQHF. The full variable domain, completed using reference TRBV7-8 and TRBJ1-5, is GAGVSQSPRYKVAKRGQDVALRCDPISGHVSLFWYQQALGQGPEFLTYFQNEAQLDKSGLPSDRFFAERPEGSVSTLKIQRTQQEDSAVYLCASSRDLTPGNQPQHFGDGTRLSIL.

The chain recombines TRBV12-3 or TRBV12-4 with TRBJ1-2; TRBD1 is a possible D gene (6 bases). This CDR3 comprises 12 residues. Trimming pared 6 bases from V and 4 bases from J, leaving 9 bases between. This chain's CDR3 is CASSPTGYGYTF. The CDR3 nucleotides read TGTGCCAGCAGCCCGACAGGCTATGGCTACACCTTC.

The rearrangement uses TRBV11-2 and TRBJ2-2, with TRBD2 as a possible D gene (5 bases). This CDR3 spans 16 amino acids. Trimming cost V 1 base and J 4 bases, with 13 bases left between them. The V gene's germline CDR1 is SGHAT and CDR2 FQNNGV. In DNA, the CDR3 is TGTGCCAGCAGCTTAGTTGGCGGGCTTGTCACCGGGGAGCTGTTTTTT. Translated: CASSLVGGLVTGELFF.

To note about this clone: One end of the junction varies from germline; a read error may be responsible. The chain couples TRBV5-8 to TRBJ2-7, with 8 nucleotides matching TRBD1. The germline V gene has CDR1 SGHTS and CDR2 YDEGEE. The CDR3 consists of 11 residues. CDR3 protein: CASSVRDRPNF. The DNA for the CDR3 is TGTGCCAGCAGCGTCCGGGACAGGCCGAACTTC.

The J gene is TRBJ1-5, the V gene TRBV7-2; no reliable D call. This CDR3 region has 14 residues. V lost 3 bases and J lost 0, with 6 bases in between. From germline, CDR1 is SGHTA and CDR2 FQGNSA. The CDR3 sequence: CASSFSLSNQPQHF. For the CDR3, the DNA is TGTGCCAGCAGCTTCTCCCTTAGCAATCAGCCCCAGCATTTT.

This chain uses TRBV14 with TRBJ2-7; 10 bases fit TRBD1. In germline, CDR1 is SGHDN, CDR2 FVKESK. Trimming took 1 base from V and 7 from J; bases not matched to a gene: 1. The CDR3 sequence is 13 residues long. The CDR3 region has the DNA TGTGCCAGCAGCCAAGGGACAGGGGGTGAGCAGTACTTC. Amino acid sequence: CASSQGTGGEQYF.

The chain recombines TRBV18 with TRBJ1-4; no clear D. This CDR3 has 16 amino acids. Trimming stripped 2 bases from V and 7 bases from J, with 17 bases between. Germline V gene lookup returns CDR1 KGHSH and CDR2 LQKENI. This chain's CDR3 is CASSPGTGQLGEKLFF. In DNA form, the CDR3 reads TGTGCCAGCTCACCAGGAACGGGTCAACTAGGTGAAAAACTGTTTTTT.

The V gene is TRBV28, the J gene TRBJ1-5, with D uncertain. The CDR3 extends over 16 amino acids. Germline loops: CDR1 MDHEN, CDR2 SYDVKM. The V gene lost 5 bases and the J gene lost 1 base, with 15 bases spanning the gap. The chain's CDR3 is CASSPPTLGSNQPQHF. The CDR3 nucleotides are TGTGCCAGCAGTCCCCCGACTCTTGGGAGCAATCAGCCCCAGCATTTT. The whole variable domain, filled in from reference TRBV28 and TRBJ1-5, reads DVKVTQSSRYLVKRTGEKVFLECVQDMDHENMFWYRQDPGLGLRLIYFSYDVKMKEKGDIPEGYSVSREKKERFSLILESASTNQTSMYLCASSPPTLGSNQPQHFGDGTRLSIL.